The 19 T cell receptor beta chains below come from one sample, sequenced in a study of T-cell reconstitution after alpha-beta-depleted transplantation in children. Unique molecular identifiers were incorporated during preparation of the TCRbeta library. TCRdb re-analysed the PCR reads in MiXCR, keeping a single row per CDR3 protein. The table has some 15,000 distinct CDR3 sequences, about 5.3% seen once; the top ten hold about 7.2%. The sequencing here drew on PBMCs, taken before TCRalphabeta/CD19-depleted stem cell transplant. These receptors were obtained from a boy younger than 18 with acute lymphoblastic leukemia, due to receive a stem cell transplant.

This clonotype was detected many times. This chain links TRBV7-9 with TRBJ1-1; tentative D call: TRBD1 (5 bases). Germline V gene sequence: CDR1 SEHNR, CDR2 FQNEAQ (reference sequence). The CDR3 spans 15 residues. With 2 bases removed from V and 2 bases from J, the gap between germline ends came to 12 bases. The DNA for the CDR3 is TGTGCCAGCAGCTTATCTGGGACGAGAAACACTGAAGCTTTCTTT. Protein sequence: CASSLSGTRNTEAFF. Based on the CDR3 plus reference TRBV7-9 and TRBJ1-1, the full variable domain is DTGVSQNPRHKITKRGQNVTFRCDPISEHNRLYWYRQTLGQGPEFLTYFQNEAQLEKSRLLSDRFSAERPKGSFSTLEIQRTEQGDSAMYLCASSLSGTRNTEAFFGQGTRLTVV.

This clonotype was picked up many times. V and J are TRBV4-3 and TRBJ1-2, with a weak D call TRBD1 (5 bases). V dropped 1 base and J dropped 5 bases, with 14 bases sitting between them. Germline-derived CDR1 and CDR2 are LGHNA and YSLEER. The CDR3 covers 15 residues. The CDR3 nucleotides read TGCGCCAGCAGCCAAGGTCCCGGGACGATTTATGGCTACACCTTC. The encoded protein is CASSQGPGTIYGYTF.

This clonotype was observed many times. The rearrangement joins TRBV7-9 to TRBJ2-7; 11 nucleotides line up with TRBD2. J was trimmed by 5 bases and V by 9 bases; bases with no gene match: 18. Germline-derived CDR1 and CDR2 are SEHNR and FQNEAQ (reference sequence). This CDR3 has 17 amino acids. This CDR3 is CASKPLLAGAIIHEQYF. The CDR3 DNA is TGTGCCAGTAAGCCCCTACTAGCGGGAGCAATTATCCACGAGCAGTACTTC.

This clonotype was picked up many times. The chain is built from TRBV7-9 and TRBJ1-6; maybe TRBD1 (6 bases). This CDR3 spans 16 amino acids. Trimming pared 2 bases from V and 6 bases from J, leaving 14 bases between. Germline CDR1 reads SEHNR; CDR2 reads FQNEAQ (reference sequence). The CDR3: CASSLWQGKTNSPLHF. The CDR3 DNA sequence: TGTGCCAGCAGCTTATGGCAGGGGAAAACTAATTCACCCCTCCACTTT.

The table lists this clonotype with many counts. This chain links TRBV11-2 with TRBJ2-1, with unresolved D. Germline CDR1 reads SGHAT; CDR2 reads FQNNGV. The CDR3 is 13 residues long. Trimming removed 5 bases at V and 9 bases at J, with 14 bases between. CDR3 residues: CASSTLRVVEQFF. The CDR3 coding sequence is TGTGCCAGCAGCACGTTAAGGGTTGTTGAGCAGTTCTTC.

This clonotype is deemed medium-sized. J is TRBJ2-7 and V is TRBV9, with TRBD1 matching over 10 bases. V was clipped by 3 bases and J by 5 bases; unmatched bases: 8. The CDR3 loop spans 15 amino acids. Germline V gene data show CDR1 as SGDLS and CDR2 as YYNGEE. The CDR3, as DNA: TGTGCCAGCAGCGCCGTTGACAGGGGGCGTGACGAGCAGTACTTC. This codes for CASSAVDRGRDEQYF.

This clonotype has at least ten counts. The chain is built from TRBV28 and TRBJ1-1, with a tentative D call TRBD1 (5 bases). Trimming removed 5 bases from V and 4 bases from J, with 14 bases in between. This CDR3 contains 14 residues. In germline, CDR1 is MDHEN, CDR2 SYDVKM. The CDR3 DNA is TGTGCCAGCAGTGGGTCCAGGGTGGCCACTGAAGCTTTCTTT. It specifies CASSGSRVATEAFF.

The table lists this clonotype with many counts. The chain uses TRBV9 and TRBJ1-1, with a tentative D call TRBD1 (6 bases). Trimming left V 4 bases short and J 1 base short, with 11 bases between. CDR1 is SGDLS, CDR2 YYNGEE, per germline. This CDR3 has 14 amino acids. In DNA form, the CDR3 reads TGTGCCAGCAGCCCCGGGACACAGAACACTGAAGCTTTCTTT. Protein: CASSPGTQNTEAFF. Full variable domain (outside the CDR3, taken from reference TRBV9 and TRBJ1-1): DSGVTQTPKHLITATGQRVTLRCSPRSGDLSVYWYQQSLDQGLQFLIQYYNGEERAKGNILERFSAQQFPDLHSELNLSSLELGDSALYFCASSPGTQNTEAFFGQGTRLTVV.

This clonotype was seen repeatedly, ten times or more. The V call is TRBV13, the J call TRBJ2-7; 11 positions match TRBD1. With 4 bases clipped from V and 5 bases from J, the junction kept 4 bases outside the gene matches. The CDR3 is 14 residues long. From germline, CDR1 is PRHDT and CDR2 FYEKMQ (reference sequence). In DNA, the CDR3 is TGTGCCAGCAGCTCGGGACAGGGGGGTGACGAGCAGTACTTC. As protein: CASSSGQGGDEQYF. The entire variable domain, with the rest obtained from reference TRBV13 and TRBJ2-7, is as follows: AAGVIQSPRHLIKEKRETATLKCYPIPRHDTVYWYQQGPGQDPQFLISFYEKMQSDKGSIPDRFSAQQFSDYHSELNMSSLELGDSALYFCASSSGQGGDEQYFGPGTRLTVT.

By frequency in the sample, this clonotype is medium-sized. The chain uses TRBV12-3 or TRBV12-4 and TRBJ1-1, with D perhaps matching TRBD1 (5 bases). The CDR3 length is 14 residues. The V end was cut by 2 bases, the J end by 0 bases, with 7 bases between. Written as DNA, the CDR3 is TGTGCCAGCAGTTTACGGGGCGTGAACACTGAAGCTTTCTTT. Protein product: CASSLRGVNTEAFF.

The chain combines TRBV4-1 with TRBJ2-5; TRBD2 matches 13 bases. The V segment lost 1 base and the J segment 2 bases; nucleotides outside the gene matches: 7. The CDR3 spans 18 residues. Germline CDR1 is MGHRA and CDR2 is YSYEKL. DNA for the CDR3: TGCGCCAGCAGCCAAGTTCGACTAGCGGGAGGTAATCAAGAGACCCAGTACTTC. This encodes CASSQVRLAGGNQETQYF.

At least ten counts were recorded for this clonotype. The CDR3 protein is CASSFRVASSYNSPLHF. The CDR3 nucleotides read TGTGCCAGCAGTTTCCGGGTGGCGAGCTCCTATAATTCACCCCTCCACTTT. J is TRBJ1-6 and V is TRBV27; D remains unclear. Between the trimmed V and J ends, which lost 3 bases and 0 bases, there was a span of 12 bases. Germline CDR1 MNHEY, CDR2 SMNVEV (reference sequence). The CDR3 has 17 amino acids.

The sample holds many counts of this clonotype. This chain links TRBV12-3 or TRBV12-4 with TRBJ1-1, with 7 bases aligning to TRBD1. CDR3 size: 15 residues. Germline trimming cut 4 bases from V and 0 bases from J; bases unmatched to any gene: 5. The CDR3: CASSYFTGVNTEAFF. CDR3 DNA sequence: TGTGCCAGCAGTTACTTCACAGGGGTGAACACTGAAGCTTTCTTT.

The chain's CDR3 is CASSTPTSGPQETQYF. The CDR3 region has the DNA TGTGCCAGTAGTACCCCGACTAGCGGGCCCCAAGAGACCCAGTACTTC. The chain links TRBV19 to TRBJ2-5; 10 bases match TRBD2. V dropped 4 bases and J dropped 1; count of bases not matched to a gene: 6. Germline assignment: CDR1 LNHDA and CDR2 SQIVND (reference sequence). The CDR3 runs to 16 residues.

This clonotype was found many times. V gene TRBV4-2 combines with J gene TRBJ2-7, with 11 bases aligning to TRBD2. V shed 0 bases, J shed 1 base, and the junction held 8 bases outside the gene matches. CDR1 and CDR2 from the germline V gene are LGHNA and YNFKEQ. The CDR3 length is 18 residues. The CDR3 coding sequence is TGTGCCAGCAGCCAAGAAGAGTCCGGGACTAGCGGTTCCTACGAGCAGTACTTC. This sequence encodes CASSQEESGTSGSYEQYF.

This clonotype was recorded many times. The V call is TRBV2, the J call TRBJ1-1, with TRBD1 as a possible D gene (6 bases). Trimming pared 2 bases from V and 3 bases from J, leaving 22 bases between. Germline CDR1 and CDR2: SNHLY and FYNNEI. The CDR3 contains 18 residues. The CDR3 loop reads CASSEIGRRWGAHTEAFF. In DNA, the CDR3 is TGTGCCAGCAGTGAAATTGGTCGAAGGTGGGGGGCGCACACTGAAGCTTTCTTT.

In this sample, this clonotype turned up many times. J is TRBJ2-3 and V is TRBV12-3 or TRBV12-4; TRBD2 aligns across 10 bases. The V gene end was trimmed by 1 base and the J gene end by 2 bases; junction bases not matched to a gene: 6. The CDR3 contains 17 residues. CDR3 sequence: CASSLVGLAAPTDTQYF. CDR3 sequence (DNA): TGTGCCAGCAGTTTAGTTGGACTAGCGGCCCCCACAGATACGCAGTATTTT.

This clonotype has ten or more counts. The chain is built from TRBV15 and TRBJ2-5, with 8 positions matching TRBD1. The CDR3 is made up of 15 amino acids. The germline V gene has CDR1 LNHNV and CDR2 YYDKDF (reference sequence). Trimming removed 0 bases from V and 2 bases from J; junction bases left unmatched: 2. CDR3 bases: TGTGCCACCAGCAGAGACAGGGGGCGGCAAGAGACCCAGTACTTC. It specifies CATSRDRGRQETQYF.

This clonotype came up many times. CDR3 nucleotides: TGTGCCAGCAGTTTGAAGGTGAACACTGAAGCTTTCTTT. Amino acid sequence: CASSLKVNTEAFF. This chain links TRBV27 with TRBJ1-1; unclear D gene. Germline V gene sequence: CDR1 MNHEY, CDR2 SMNVEV (reference sequence). V dropped 3 bases and J dropped 0 bases, with 5 bases sitting between them. This CDR3 region has 13 residues.